This T cell receptor beta chain comes out of a study of cytomegalovirus exposure and HLA in healthy donors. CDR1 is PRHDT and CDR2 is FYEKMQ in the germline V gene (reference sequence). V lost 0 bases, J lost 0 bases, and 2 bases stayed unmatched. The CDR3 runs 15 residues. PCR used 60 Vbeta primers and 13 Jbeta primers. Sequencing was performed with immunoSEQ multiplex PCR; in TCRdb, only in-frame clones are kept and a portion is missing. The sample contains over 85,000 clones, approximately 76% of which appear only once. This clone was counted between two and nine times. The sequencing input was PBMCs. The chain employs TRBV13 and TRBJ2-7; 7 positions agree with TRBD2. This TCR was recovered from a middle-aged man in good health and CMV-seronegative. The CDR3 region has the DNA TGTGCCAGCAGCTTAGGCGGGGGGAGCTCCTACGAGCAGTACTTC. Translated, it gives CASSLGGGSSYEQYF.